These 9 T cell receptor beta chains came from one sample sequenced in a study of blood T cell repertoires in COVID-19. The data were produced by immunoSEQ multiplex PCR, yet TCRdb's version contains in-frame clones alone and is incomplete. This table has about 380,000 clones, more than 75% appearing once. Sequences were obtained from PBMCs or T cells enriched from blood (not recorded which). These receptors were obtained from a woman aged 25 to 45 who had recovered from COVID-19.

This sequence joins TRBV5-6 and TRBJ2-7; 10 bases map to TRBD1. V trimming: 4 bases; J trimming: 3 bases; junction bases outside the gene matches: 4. This CDR3 has 14 residues. Germline V gives CDR1 SGHDT, CDR2 YYEEEE. The CDR3 sequence is CASSPGQGGYEQYF. Written as DNA, the CDR3 is TGTGCCAGCAGCCCCGGACAGGGGGGCTACGAGCAGTACTTC.

V is TRBV7-2 and J is TRBJ1-2; 9 bases align to TRBD1. Germline CDR1 is SGHTA and CDR2 is FQGNSA. With 5 bases clipped from V and 2 bases from J, the junction kept 9 bases outside the gene matches. The CDR3 spans 16 residues. CDR3 nucleotides: TGTGCCAGCAGCCGTACCGGGACAGGGTTAAACTATGGCTACACCTTC. Residues: CASSRTGTGLNYGYTF.

The gene calls are TRBV7-8 and TRBJ2-7; 8 positions agree with TRBD1. V dropped 5 bases and J dropped 6; count of bases not matched to a gene: 9. This CDR3 region has 14 residues. CDR1 and CDR2 from the germline V gene are SGHVS and FQNEAQ. The CDR3 nucleotides are TGTGCCAGCAGCCCAATGTCTACAGGGGGCGAGCAGTACTTC. Amino acid sequence: CASSPMSTGGEQYF.

The gene calls are TRBV27 and TRBJ2-1; 8 nucleotides line up with TRBD2. Per the germline V gene, CDR1 is MNHEY and CDR2 is SMNVEV (reference sequence). The ends lost 3 bases at V and 8 bases at J; junction bases unmatched: 9. This CDR3 spans 15 amino acids. The DNA for the CDR3 is TGTGCCAGCAGTTTCGGTAGCGGGGCGAGGGATGAGCAGTTCTTC. Translation: CASSFGSGARDEQFF.

The V call is TRBV27, the J call TRBJ1-5; D remains ambiguous. CDR1 is MNHEY and CDR2 is SMNVEV in the germline V gene (reference sequence). Trimming removed 1 base at V and 2 bases at J, with 12 bases between. This CDR3 is 16 amino acids long. CDR3: CASSLYGISGNQPQHF. CDR3 nucleotide sequence: TGTGCCAGCAGTTTATACGGGATAAGCGGCAATCAGCCCCAGCATTTT.

This clone was seen a few times. This rearrangement joins TRBV3-1 (or the pseudogene TRBV3-2) to TRBJ2-7; D might be TRBD2 (5 bases). The V gene lost 1 base and the J gene lost 2 bases, with 12 bases spanning the gap. Per the germline V gene, CDR1 is LGHDT and CDR2 is YNNKEL (reference sequence). The CDR3 has 15 amino acids. In DNA, the CDR3 is TGTGCCAGCAGCCAAGTCCTCTCGCGGGCCTACGAGCAGTACTTC. Translation: CASSQVLSRAYEQYF.

The chain combines TRBV7-9 with TRBJ1-5; D may be TRBD1 (5 bases). CDR3 size: 15 residues. CDR1 SEHNR and CDR2 FQNEAQ come from the germline V gene (reference sequence). Trimming pared 1 base from V and 4 bases from J, leaving 11 bases between. The CDR3 DNA follows: TGTGCCAGCAGCTTAGGCGGCGGGGGTAATCAGCCCCAGCATTTT. It is translated as CASSLGGGGNQPQHF.

This clone was found once. The rearrangement links TRBV29-1 to TRBJ2-1; weak D call: TRBD2 (5 bases). In germline, CDR1 is SQVTM, CDR2 ANQGSEA. The CDR3 is made up of 15 amino acids. V lost 2 bases and J 4 bases, leaving 15 bases between the germline ends. CDR3 protein: CSVERGWVNYNEQFF. CDR3 sequence (DNA): TGCAGCGTTGAACGGGGATGGGTCAATTACAATGAGCAGTTCTTC.

The V and J genes are TRBV7-2 and TRBJ2-3, with TRBD2 matching over 11 bases. The CDR3 has 15 residues. The germline V gene has CDR1 SGHTA and CDR2 FQGNSA. Unmatched junction bases numbered 4, after V lost 5 bases and J lost 3 bases. DNA of the CDR3: TGTGCCAGCAGCCCTAGCGGGAGGACTACAGATACGCAGTATTTT. It is translated as CASSPSGRTTDTQYF. The whole variable domain, filled in from reference TRBV7-2 and TRBJ2-3, reads GAGVSQSPSNKVTEKGKDVELRCDPISGHTALYWYRQSLGQGLEFLIYFQGNSAPDKSGLPSDRFSAERTGGSVSTLTIQRTQQEDSAVYLCASSPSGRTTDTQYFGPGTRLTVL.